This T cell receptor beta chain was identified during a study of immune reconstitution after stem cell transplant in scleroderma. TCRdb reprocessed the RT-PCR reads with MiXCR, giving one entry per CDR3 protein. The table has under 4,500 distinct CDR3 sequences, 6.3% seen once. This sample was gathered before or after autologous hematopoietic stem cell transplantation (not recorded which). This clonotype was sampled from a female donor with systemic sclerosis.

In nucleotides, the CDR3 is TGCAGTGCTAGAGTCCCGGGACAGGGGTACGAGCAGTACTTC. This encodes CSARVPGQGYEQYF. The V gene is TRBV20-1, the J gene TRBJ2-7; TRBD1 matches 10 bases. Germline CDR1 DFQATT, CDR2 SNEGSKA (reference sequence). The CDR3 runs 14 residues. The trim removed 1 base at V and 4 bases at J, leaving 4 bases unmatched.